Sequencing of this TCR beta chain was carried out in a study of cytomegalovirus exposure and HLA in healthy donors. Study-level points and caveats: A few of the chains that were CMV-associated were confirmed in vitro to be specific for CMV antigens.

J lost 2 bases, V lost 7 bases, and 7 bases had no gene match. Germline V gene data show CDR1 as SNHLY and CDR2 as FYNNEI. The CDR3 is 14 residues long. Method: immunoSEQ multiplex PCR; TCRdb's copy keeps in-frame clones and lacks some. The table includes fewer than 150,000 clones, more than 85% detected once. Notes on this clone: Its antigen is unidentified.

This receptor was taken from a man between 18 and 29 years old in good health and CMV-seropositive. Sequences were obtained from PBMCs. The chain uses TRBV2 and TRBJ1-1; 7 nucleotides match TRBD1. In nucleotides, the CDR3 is TGTGCCAGCACCTTACGACAGGGCAACACTGAAGCTTTCTTT. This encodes CASTLRQGNTEAFF.